These T cell receptor beta chains were read from a single sample in a study of T-cell reconstitution after alpha-beta-depleted transplantation in children. Each CDR3 protein is one row after TCRdb ran MiXCR on the PCR reads. The sample includes roughly 100,000 distinct CDR3 sequences, about 8% of them seen just once. The sample in question was PBMCs from the stem cell graft donor, obtained from the stem cell graft. These receptors all come from a human donor who donated a stem cell graft to a child with congenital amegakaryocytic thrombocytopenia. The CDR3 runs from the conserved cysteine through the conserved F or W. The D gene is left open where the match is weak. The size field is filled for only some rows; it gives once, few, many or a size class.

>many|TRBV7-2|-|TRBJ1-2
TGTGCCAGCAGCTTTGAATCAGCGGGGCCCTATGGCTACACCTTC
CASSFESAGPYGYTF
>many|TRBV10-2|-|TRBJ1-4
TGCGCCAGCAGTACGCCAGGAAGAGAAAAACTGTTTTTT
CASSTPGREKLFF
>many|TRBV6-5|-|TRBJ1-2
TGTGCCAGCAGTTACGATAGGGTTGGCTATGGCTACACCTTC
CASSYDRVGYGYTF
>many|TRBV7-2|-|TRBJ2-5
TGTGCCAGCAGCTTAGCGGCCGGGGAGACCCAGTACTTC
CASSLAAGETQYF
>-|TRBV5-1|-|TRBJ2-3
TGCGCCAGCAGCTCAGGGACCTCGGATACGCAGTATTTT
CASSSGTSDTQYF
>many|TRBV7-9|-|TRBJ2-3
TGTGCCAGCAGCACCAGGGGTCCAGATACGCAGTATTTT
CASSTRGPDTQYF
>many|TRBV11-3|-|TRBJ2-1
TGTGCCAGCAGCTCGACTTGGTCCCACAATGAGCAGTTCTTC
CASSSTWSHNEQFF
>many|TRBV5-5|TRBD1|TRBJ2-2
TGTGCCAGCAGCTTGGGTCCTGGACAGGGAACCGGGGAGCTGTTTTTT
CASSLGPGQGTGELFF
>many|TRBV5-1|-|TRBJ1-1
TGCGCCAGCAGCCGGACAGTTGGTGACACTGAAGCTTTCTTT
CASSRTVGDTEAFF
>many|TRBV2|-|TRBJ1-1
TGTGCCAGCAGTGAGCTTCTTAGAGTAGCTTTCTTT
CASSELLRVAFF
>many|TRBV28|-|TRBJ2-2
TGTGCCAGCAGTTTCCAGTCCGGGATCACCGGGGAGCTGTTTTTT
CASSFQSGITGELFF
>many|TRBV30|-|TRBJ1-2
TGTGCCTGGAGGGGAAAGAGTTTGGGGAGTGGCTACACCTTC
CAWRGKSLGSGYTF
>many|TRBV12-3/TRBV12-4|-|TRBJ1-2
TGTGCCAGCAGTTTAAGGACAGCCGGTCGTTATGGCTACACCTTC
CASSLRTAGRYGYTF
>many|TRBV29-1|-|TRBJ2-6
TGCAGCGTTTTATATGGGGCCAACGTCCTGACTTTC
CSVLYGANVLTF
>many|TRBV20-1|-|TRBJ2-1
TGCAGTGCTAGAGATCAGAAGCGGACCTCCTACAATGAGCAGTTCTTC
CSARDQKRTSYNEQFF
>many|TRBV5-5|-|TRBJ1-1
TGTGCCAGCAGCTTGGATAGCGGAAGTCCTAAAGCTTTCTTT
CASSLDSGSPKAFF
>many|TRBV6-2/TRBV6-3|-|TRBJ2-7
TGTGCCAGCAGTTACTCCAACGAGCAGTACTTC
CASSYSNEQYF
>many|TRBV12-3/TRBV12-4|TRBD1|TRBJ2-5
TGTGCCAGCAGTTCCTCCCCAGGGGGCGCGGGAGAGACCCAGTACTTC
CASSSSPGGAGETQYF
>many|TRBV7-7|-|TRBJ1-6
TGTGCCAGCAGCTTAGACGTAGGATCACCCCTCCACTTT
CASSLDVGSPLHF
>many|TRBV10-2|-|TRBJ2-2
TGCGCCAGTACCCCACCGGACAGGGAGGGCGGGGAGCTGTTTTTT
CASTPPDREGGELFF
>many|TRBV30|-|TRBJ1-2
TGTGCCTGGAGTGTTGGATATGGCTACACCTTC
CAWSVGYGYTF
>few|TRBV7-2|-|TRBJ1-1
TGTGCCAGCAGCCAACTCACGGGAGGAGGCACTGAAGCTTTCTTT
CASSQLTGGGTEAFF
>many|TRBV20-1|-|TRBJ2-1
TGCAGTGCTACTACGGGCTACAATGAGCAGTTCTTC
CSATTGYNEQFF
>few|TRBV7-6|-|TRBJ2-2
TGTGCCAGCAGCTTCAGTTCCAGGGACACCGGGGAGCTGTTTTTT
CASSFSSRDTGELFF
>few|TRBV18|-|TRBJ2-5
TGTGCCAGCACAACCGGGGTACAAGAGACCCAGTACTTC
CASTTGVQETQYF